Shown below are 20 T cell receptor beta chains from a single sample sequenced in a study of metastatic and nonmetastatic thyroid tumors. Among the patients, none had received any treatment before thyroid surgery. Through MiXCR, TCRdb re-clonotyped the PCR reads. The repertoire holds tens of thousands of clones, with 20% to 30% as singletons. What was sequenced was tumor tissue. These receptors originate from a female donor with papillary thyroid cancer or a benign thyroid nodule (not recorded which). Some clones in this sample may be carry-over from other donors' samples.

The J gene is TRBJ1-1, the V gene TRBV7-9, with D tentatively TRBD1 (5 bases). Trimming shortened V by 6 bases and J by 0 bases, and 14 bases separated the two germline ends. This CDR3 is 15 amino acids long. From germline, CDR1 is SEHNR and CDR2 FQNEAQ (reference sequence). The CDR3 DNA reads as TGTGCCAGCAGTTTTTTCCCAGGGATGAACACTGAAGCTTTCTTT. Protein: CASSFFPGMNTEAFF.

Notes on this clone: This CDR3 fails to terminate in the conserved phenylalanine or tryptophan, so it likely reflects a read error. Because the CDR3's place on the DNA is in doubt, the DNA is left out and the CDR3 is given as listed by TCRdb. The genes are TRBV7-9 and TRBJ2-5. In germline, CDR1 is SEHNR, CDR2 FQNEAQ (reference sequence). The CDR3 has 14 residues if both end residues are counted. This chain's CDR3 is CASSLTILGETKYL.

This CDR3 is CASSPGTTYEQYF. In DNA form, the CDR3 reads TGTGCCAGCAGCCCCGGGACCACCTACGAGCAGTACTTC. The genes are TRBV3-1 and TRBJ2-7, with D perhaps given as TRBD1 or TRBD2 (5 bases each). The CDR3 is 13 residues long. The germline V gene has CDR1 LGHDT and CDR2 YNNKEL (reference sequence). V lost 4 bases to trimming and J lost 2 bases, with 9 bases between them.

This clone was seen a handful of times. The gene calls are TRBV4-1 and TRBJ2-6; perhaps D is TRBD1 or TRBD2 (5 bases each). CDR3 length equals 17 residues. Germline loops: CDR1 MGHRA, CDR2 YSYEKL. Trimming shortened V by 3 bases and J by 2 bases, and 14 bases separated the two germline ends. The CDR3 DNA follows: TGCGCCAGCAGCCATGGGGGTGGGGTGGCTGGGGCCAACGTCCTGACTTTC. It yields the protein CASSHGGGVAGANVLTF.

A note on this clone: A much larger clone lies one base from this, so it may be a read error. V gene TRBV7-3 combines with J gene TRBJ2-1, with 10 bases matching TRBD2. V shed 0 bases and J 6 bases; nucleotides not matched to a gene: 8. This CDR3 is built from 17 residues. Looked up from germline, CDR1 is SGHTA and CDR2 is FQGTGA. CDR3 nucleotides: TGTGCCAGCAGCTTAACCGGACTAGCGGTGGGGCCCAATGAGCAGTTCTTC. It is translated as CASSLTGLAVGPNEQFF.

This clone was recorded many times. The J gene is TRBJ2-5, the V gene TRBV7-7, with 13 bases matching TRBD2. Germline CDR1 is SSHAT and CDR2 is FNYEAQ (reference sequence). J gave up 1 base and V 4 bases, and 3 bases lay outside the gene matches. The length of the CDR3 is 16 residues. CDR3 amino acids: CASSSGLAGVQETQYF. The CDR3, as DNA: TGTGCCAGCAGCTCCGGACTAGCGGGGGTCCAAGAGACCCAGTACTTC.

The CDR3 protein is CASSFSSGRPPVYTF. The CDR3 region has the DNA TGTGCCAGCAGCTTCTCCTCCGGCCGTCCCCCTGTCTACACCTTC. The chain couples TRBV5-6 to TRBJ1-2; D remains ambiguous. CDR3 length: 15 residues. V was clipped by 2 bases and J by 10 bases, with 21 bases between them. The V gene's germline CDR1 is SGHDT and CDR2 YYEEEE.

Many counts were recorded for this clone. One junction end disagrees with the germline gene, perhaps due to a read error. The rearrangement uses TRBV6-1 and TRBJ1-6; D uncertain. Germline assignment: CDR1 MNHNS and CDR2 SASEGT. This CDR3 region has 14 residues. For the CDR3, the DNA is TGTGCCAGCCAAAACTGGGAAAATAATTCACCCCTCTACTTT. It translates to CASQNWENNSPLYF.

Ten or more counts support this clone. This sequence may be a read error, since a much larger clone differs from it by one base. The sample holds other DNA sequences that translate to the same CDR3. The rearrangement uses TRBV7-2 and TRBJ2-7; D not certain. This CDR3 contains 13 residues. Trimming took 4 bases from V and 3 from J, leaving 10 bases between them. The germline V gene encodes CDR1 SGHTA and CDR2 FQGNSA. CDR3: CASSSVGHYEQYF. The CDR3 DNA sequence: TGTGCCAGCAGCTCAGTAGGGCACTACGAGCAGTACTTC.

This clone was seen repeatedly, ten times or more. The chain recombines TRBV12-3 or TRBV12-4 with TRBJ1-4; 9 bases map to TRBD1. V was clipped by 5 bases and J by 6 bases; unmatched bases: 10. The CDR3 loop spans 16 amino acids. CDR3 amino acids: CASSPGTGRFDEKLFF. The CDR3 bases are TGTGCCAGCAGTCCCGGGACAGGGCGATTTGATGAAAAACTGTTTTTT.

In this sample, this clone turned up many times. The gene calls are TRBV4-1 and TRBJ2-3; TRBD2 is a possible D gene (6 bases). V lost 1 base, J lost 5 bases, and 19 bases lay in between. The CDR3 extends over 17 amino acids. Germline V CDR1 and CDR2: MGHRA, YSYEKL. CDR3 in DNA: TGCGCCAGCAGCCAAGTAACTAGCAGGGAGGTAGGAGATACGCAGTATTTT. It translates to CASSQVTSREVGDTQYF.

With regard to this clone: A much larger clone sits a single nucleotide away, making a read error possible. The same CDR3 arises from other DNA sequences in this sample as well. The CDR3 here is CAVGGGGTEAFF. For the CDR3, the DNA is TGTGCAGTCGGTGGGGGAGGCACTGAAGCTTTCTTT. The chain combines TRBV10-3 with TRBJ1-1; maybe TRBD1 (5 bases). CDR3 size: 12 residues. Germline CDR1 ENHRY, CDR2 SYGVKD.

This clone was counted only a few times. The gene calls are TRBV6-2 or TRBV6-3 and TRBJ1-1, with unresolved D. The germline V gene has CDR1 MNHEY and CDR2 SVGEGT. The CDR3 is 15 amino acids. V gave up 0 bases and J gave up 3 bases, with 11 bases separating them. CDR3 bases: TGTGCCAGCAGTTACTCCGACATTGGGTACACTGAAGCTTTCTTT. This codes for CASSYSDIGYTEAFF.

By share of the sample, this clone is medium-sized. This rearrangement joins TRBV18 to TRBJ1-3, with TRBD1 as a possible D gene (5 bases). CDR1 is KGHSH, CDR2 LQKENI, per germline. V gave up 3 bases and J gave up 0 bases, with 12 bases separating them. CDR3 length: 16 residues. As DNA, the CDR3 is TGTGCCAGCTCACCCATGGACACAAGCTCTGGAAACACCATATATTTT. Amino acids: CASSPMDTSSGNTIYF.

Of note for this clone: One junction end disagrees with the germline gene, perhaps due to a read error. The V and J genes are TRBV5-8 and TRBJ1-6; D perhaps matches TRBD1 (5 bases). Germline V gene lookup returns CDR1 SGHTS and CDR2 YDEGEE. This CDR3 is built from 15 residues. The CDR3, as DNA: TGTGCCAGCAGCTTGGACAAGGGGAACAATTCGCCCCTCCACTTT. Protein product: CASSLDKGNNSPLHF.

The gene calls are TRBV5-1 and TRBJ1-1, with D possibly being TRBD1 (5 bases). V was shortened by 4 bases and J by 5 bases, with 9 bases between the two germline ends. Germline V gives CDR1 SGHRS, CDR2 YFSETQ. The CDR3 covers 12 residues. CDR3 in DNA: TGCGCCAGCAGCAAGGGACTTACTGAAGCTTTCTTT. It is translated as CASSKGLTEAFF.

This clone was seen at least ten times. This chain connects TRBV19 to TRBJ1-5, with D unclear. This CDR3 has 14 residues. The V and J ends lost 4 bases and 0 bases respectively, with 7 bases between them. The germline CDR1 and CDR2 sequences are LNHDA and SQIVND (reference sequence). The CDR3 sequence: CASSSRYSNQPQHF. The CDR3 DNA is TGTGCCAGTAGTAGTAGATATAGCAATCAGCCCCAGCATTTT.

CDR3: CASSYSSGGNTEAFF. The CDR3 DNA follows: TGTGCCAGCAGTTACTCCTCGGGAGGAAACACTGAAGCTTTCTTT. J is TRBJ1-1 and V is TRBV6-6, with D hard to call. Germline values: CDR1 MNHNY, CDR2 SVGAGI (reference sequence). Trimming cost V 0 bases and J 2 bases, with 10 bases left between them. The CDR3 loop spans 15 amino acids.

V usage is TRBV5-1 and J usage is TRBJ1-4; 8 nucleotides align to TRBD1. This CDR3 spans 14 amino acids. Looked up from germline, CDR1 is SGHRS and CDR2 is YFSETQ. Unmatched junction bases numbered 5, after V lost 0 bases and J lost 10 bases. In nucleotides, the CDR3 is TGCGCCAGCAGCTTGGGTGACAGGGGAGGAAAACTGTTTTTT. It yields the protein CASSLGDRGGKLFF.

The table lists this clone with a few counts. The chain recombines TRBV6-2 or TRBV6-3 with TRBJ1-5, with D unclear. The CDR3 sequence is 13 residues long. Germline values: CDR1 MNHEY, CDR2 SVGEGT. V lost 8 bases to trimming and J lost 3 bases, with 11 bases between them. The CDR3 is CASRDRSNQPQHF. DNA for the CDR3: TGTGCCAGCCGAGACCGATCCAATCAGCCCCAGCATTTT.